A selection of T cell receptor beta chains follows, all from one sample in a study of shared clonotypes between healthy human individuals. The assay was immunoSEQ multiplex PCR, and TCRdb's table has in-frame clones only and misses some. This table holds about 820,000 clones, 85% to 95% found once. Specimen: naive CD8+ T cells sorted from blood. The source of these receptors is a man aged 25-45 years in good health. CDR3s include the opening cysteine and the closing phenylalanine or tryptophan. D genes are given only for firm matches. Rows give clone size only sometimes, using once, few, many, or a class for an expanded clone.

DNA	CDR3	V	J	size	D
TGTGCCAGCAGCTTAGGAACTAGCGGCGAGCAGTACTTC	CASSLGTSGEQYF	TRBV7-9	TRBJ2-7	.	TRBD2
TGTGCCAGCAGAGTGGACAGGGTATGGGAGACCCAGTACTTC	CASRVDRVWETQYF	TRBV5-5	TRBJ2-5	.	TRBD1
TGTGCCAGCAGTGAAGGCGCGGTCAGCACAGATACGCAGTATTTT	CASSEGAVSTDTQYF	TRBV2	TRBJ2-3	.	.
TGTGCCAGCAGCTTAGGGACAGGGGGCTACGAGCAGTACTTC	CASSLGTGGYEQYF	TRBV13	TRBJ2-7	once	TRBD1
TGTGCCAGCAGCGCCCGCACCGGGACAGGGGGCAAAGAGACCCAGTACTTC	CASSARTGTGGKETQYF	TRBV9	TRBJ2-5	.	TRBD1
TGCGCCAGCAGCGGGCCCGGTAATGAGCAGTTCTTC	CASSGPGNEQFF	TRBV5-1	TRBJ2-1	.	.
TGTGCCAGCAGTTCCGAGGACAGTGGACTAGTCGGACATTACGAGCAGTACTTC	CASSSEDSGLVGHYEQYF	TRBV27	TRBJ2-7	.	.
TGCGCCAGCAGCCACCTTTGGGGCAGGGACAATCAGCCCCAGCATTTT	CASSHLWGRDNQPQHF	TRBV4-1	TRBJ1-5	few	.
TGTGCCAGCTCACCACTGACGCCATACAATGAGCAGTTCTTC	CASSPLTPYNEQFF	TRBV18	TRBJ2-1	.	.
TGTGCCAGCAGCTTGAGGCGGACACATGTCTCCTACGAGCAGTACTTC	CASSLRRTHVSYEQYF	TRBV7-2	TRBJ2-7	.	.
TGTGCCAGCAGCCGTCTGGGCGGGCTTAGCTCCTACAATGAGCAGTTCTTC	CASSRLGGLSSYNEQFF	TRBV5-5	TRBJ2-1	.	.
TGTGCCAGCAGCCCAAGGCTAGCGGGGGGGTACAATGAGCAGTTCTTC	CASSPRLAGGYNEQFF	TRBV7-9	TRBJ2-1	.	TRBD2
TGTGCCAGCAGCCAAGGGACTAGCAGCACAGATACGCAGTATTTT	CASSQGTSSTDTQYF	TRBV5-6	TRBJ2-3	.	TRBD2
TGTGCCAGTAGTGTCTCCTACAATGAGCAGTTCTTC	CASSVSYNEQFF	TRBV19	TRBJ2-1	.	.
TGTGCCAGTAGTATGGGGTGGACCGAGGCTCACGAGCAGTACTTC	CASSMGWTEAHEQYF	TRBV19	TRBJ2-7	.	.
TGTGCCAGCAGCCAAGATGCCCGGGGGAGTACATATGGCTACACCTTC	CASSQDARGSTYGYTF	TRBV14	TRBJ1-2	.	.
TGCGCCAGCAGCTTATCCCTAGCGGGAGTAAGGGAGACCCAGTACTTC	CASSLSLAGVRETQYF	TRBV5-1	TRBJ2-5	.	TRBD2
TGTGCCAGCAGCACGCGTAGCGGGAGGGATTTCAAGACCCAGTACTTC	CASSTRSGRDFKTQYF	TRBV7-9	TRBJ2-5	.	TRBD2
TGTGCCAGCAGCGTAGGTGGACAGCCAGATTCCAACTACACCTTC	CASSVGGQPDSNYTF	TRBV9	TRBJ1-2	.	.
TGTGCCAGCAGCGCCCGAGCGAGGGGCGCGAATGAAAAACTGTTTTTT	CASSARARGANEKLFF	TRBV9	TRBJ1-4	.	.
TGTGCCAGCAGTCCCCTAACTAGCGGGAGAGGGCTGGAAGATACGCAGTATTTT	CASSPLTSGRGLEDTQYF	TRBV27	TRBJ2-3	once	TRBD2
TGTGCCAGCAGCTCTAGGGCGTCTGGACTAGACTTGAGGGAGCAGTACTTC	CASSSRASGLDLREQYF	TRBV5-6	TRBJ2-7	.	TRBD2
TGTGCCAGCAGACAGTTCAACACTGAAGCTTTCTTT	CASRQFNTEAFF	TRBV19	TRBJ1-1	.	.
TGTGCCAGCAGCTTAGAACAGGTCGATCTAGATACGCAGTATTTT	CASSLEQVDLDTQYF	TRBV7-9	TRBJ2-3	.	.
TGTGCCAGCAGCACCCCCGGGACTGGACCCAGCGGGGAGCTGTTTTTT	CASSTPGTGPSGELFF	TRBV27	TRBJ2-2	.	.
TGTGCCAGCAGCTTTACAGGGGAAGAGACCCAGTACTTC	CASSFTGEETQYF	TRBV7-9	TRBJ2-5	.	TRBD1
TGTGCCAGCAGTTCTTACGTTAGGAGCTCCTACAATGAGCAGTTCTTC	CASSSYVRSSYNEQFF	TRBV27	TRBJ2-1	.	.
TGTGCCAGCGGGCCGGGCCGCGGCTACACCTTC	CASGPGRGYTF	TRBV9	TRBJ1-2	few	.
TGTGCCAGCAGCCAAGAGTGGGACAGGACCTACGAGCAGTACTTC	CASSQEWDRTYEQYF	TRBV4-2	TRBJ2-7	.	TRBD1
TGTGCCAGCAGTGATCCTAGCGGAATCAAGGAAACAGATACGCAGTATTTT	CASSDPSGIKETDTQYF	TRBV25-1	TRBJ2-3	.	TRBD2
TGTGCCAGCAGTGAGACGGAGGTCAATGAGCAGTTCTTC	CASSETEVNEQFF	TRBV2	TRBJ2-1	.	.
TGTGCCAGCAGCTTAGAGTCAGGGAACGAGCAGTACTTC	CASSLESGNEQYF	TRBV7-9	TRBJ2-7	.	.
TGTGCCAGCAGTTTGGGGGGGCCCTACAATGAGCAGTTCTTC	CASSLGGPYNEQFF	TRBV27	TRBJ2-1	.	.
TGTGCCAGCAGCCCAAGCCCCCGATTCCAGGGGACTAGCGGGATATACAATGAGCAGTTCTTC	CASSPSPRFQGTSGIYNEQFF	TRBV9	TRBJ2-1	.	TRBD2
TGTGCCAGCAGCAACCTAGGACTAGCGCCTAGCACAGATACGCAGTATTTT	CASSNLGLAPSTDTQYF	TRBV28	TRBJ2-3	.	TRBD2
TGCGCCAGCAGCCAGGGACTGGTGAACACCGGGGAGCTGTTTTTT	CASSQGLVNTGELFF	TRBV4-1	TRBJ2-2	once	.